These T cell receptor beta chains were read from a single sample in a study of radiotherapy plus CTLA-4 blockade in lung cancer. Repertoires were generated with immunoSEQ multiplex PCR, while TCRdb's copy carries only in-frame clones and drops some. The table lists about 90,000 clones, 60% to 80% of them singletons. Sequenced material: peripheral blood, taken from a patient treated with radiotherapy plus ipilimumab. The receptors originated from a human donor with non-small cell lung cancer that progressed on radiotherapy plus ipilimumab. Both conserved end residues are part of each CDR3. Each record gives: J gene, V gene, clone size, CDR3 protein. Clone size is stated in some rows and not others, as once, few, many or a class when expanded.

J: TRBJ1-2; V: TRBV7-9; size: .; CDR3: CASSLDRAWSYGYTF
J: TRBJ2-7; V: TRBV6-5; size: .; CDR3: CASSYVQGRVYEQYF
J: TRBJ2-1; V: TRBV25-1; size: few; CDR3: CASSDTETGRGDEQFF
J: TRBJ1-5; V: TRBV11-2; size: .; CDR3: CASSLRGHNQPQHF
J: TRBJ2-7; V: TRBV27; size: many; CDR3: CASSLFFPGQAPSYEQYF
J: TRBJ2-6; V: TRBV27; size: .; CDR3: CATSYTISGANVLTF
J: TRBJ2-7; V: TRBV2; size: few; CDR3: CASGQFYEQYF
J: TRBJ2-3; V: TRBV28; size: .; CDR3: CASSLPRDISTDTQYF
J: TRBJ1-2; V: TRBV15; size: .; CDR3: CATASGPWNGYTF
J: TRBJ1-1; V: TRBV4-3; size: few; CDR3: CASSQDRERKEAFF
J: TRBJ2-1; V: TRBV10-3; size: .; CDR3: CAISRGSGGAIDEQFF
J: TRBJ2-7; V: TRBV6-1; size: .; CDR3: CASSPNSYEQYF
J: TRBJ2-2; V: TRBV25-1; size: .; CDR3: CASSEWTGDTGELFF
J: TRBJ2-7; V: TRBV30; size: once; CDR3: CAGKTDTYEQYF
J: TRBJ2-1; V: TRBV19; size: .; CDR3: CASRSDWNNEQFF
J: TRBJ2-2; V: TRBV7-2; size: .; CDR3: CASSSGLASGGELFF
J: TRBJ2-2; V: TRBV2; size: .; CDR3: CASSHTRDSANTGELFF
J: TRBJ2-2; V: TRBV5-1; size: .; CDR3: CASSLSGTGRAGELFF
J: TRBJ1-1; V: TRBV28; size: .; CDR3: CASTFTGFNEAFF
J: TRBJ1-2; V: TRBV5-4; size: few; CDR3: CASSLNRDRGGGYTF
J: TRBJ1-1; V: TRBV5-1; size: .; CDR3: CASSLFQDQNTEAFF
J: TRBJ2-7; V: TRBV27; size: .; CDR3: CASRPGLVAPEQYF
J: TRBJ1-1; V: TRBV9; size: .; CDR3: CASSVDMNTEAFF
J: TRBJ1-1; V: TRBV6-1; size: .; CDR3: CASSPTTRYTEAFF
J: TRBJ2-3; V: TRBV29-1; size: .; CDR3: CSVSGTSVDTQYF
J: TRBJ1-2; V: TRBV2; size: .; CDR3: CASRFYEEQSYTF
J: TRBJ2-7; V: TRBV5-5; size: .; CDR3: CASSPPYLGLSSYEQYF
J: TRBJ2-7; V: TRBV5-1; size: few; CDR3: CASSLGYEQYF
J: TRBJ2-3; V: TRBV7-9; size: .; CDR3: CASSLGPPLAGESDTQYF
J: TRBJ1-1; V: TRBV4-1; size: .; CDR3: CASSQETSGAVHEAFF
J: TRBJ2-1; V: TRBV4-1; size: .; CDR3: CASSQDGSGYNEQFF
J: TRBJ1-5; V: TRBV28; size: .; CDR3: CASSFWGTETHQPQHF
J: TRBJ1-3; V: TRBV28; size: .; CDR3: CASTSGKNGNTIYF
J: TRBJ1-3; V: TRBV5-1; size: once; CDR3: CASSEQGGAGNTIYF
J: TRBJ1-5; V: TRBV28; size: .; CDR3: CASSRGNQPQHF
J: TRBJ1-5; V: TRBV6-6; size: .; CDR3: CASSRTGPYSNQPQHF
J: TRBJ2-7; V: TRBV11-2; size: .; CDR3: CASSGLRTGGEQYF
J: TRBJ2-1; V: TRBV7-9; size: .; CDR3: CASSLDANNEQFF
J: TRBJ2-2; V: TRBV7-9; size: .; CDR3: CASSRTGGYTGELFF
J: TRBJ1-6; V: TRBV28; size: .; CDR3: CASSPGTGIDSPLHF
J: TRBJ2-3; V: TRBV5-6; size: .; CDR3: CASSSRDRGGTDTQYF
J: TRBJ2-2; V: TRBV7-9; size: .; CDR3: CASSFGLANTGELFF